This T cell receptor (beta chain) is from a study of CD8+CD57+ T cells in acquired aplastic anemia (dated 2018 in TCRdb). With regard to the full study: A mean of approximately 3 ug of DNA, ranging from about 0.2 to 27.4 ug, was extracted from sorted CD4+ and CD8+ cells. A CD8+CD57+ expansion meant a frequency higher than the mean frequency seen in healthy subjects. The research as a whole found: Although roughly 29 CD8+ CDR3 sequences were shared by patients and controls, these sequences appeared highly expressed in patients and within the immunodominant clones of patients. No significant difference in CD8+ Simpson's diversity was found between patients and healthy controls (P=0.060).

Expansion of CD8+CD57+ cells had been shown by flow cytometry in the patients chosen for sequencing. Every patient had a diagnosis of severe acquired aplastic anemia based on International Study of Aplastic Anemia and Agranulocytosis and Camitta criteria. No patient had received any therapy when blood was sampled. In this study, sorted CD4+ and CD8+ T cells from the blood of healthy subjects and of severe aplastic anemia patients had their TCR repertoires deep-sequenced. In the USA, patient enrollment took place under clinicaltrials.gov protocols 00001620, 01623167, 00001397, 00071045, 00081523 and 00961064. Ficoll-Paque density gradient centrifugation was used to isolate peripheral blood mononuclear cells. CD4+ and CD8+ T cells were sorted by FACS or magnetic beads before DNA extraction. Comments on this clonotype: The specificity of this receptor is unknown. No base qualities exist here, and no much larger clone lies one base off it.

Its CDR3 holds 15 amino acids, cysteine through phenylalanine. Only the CDR3 portion is preserved as DNA: 45 bases, with reading frame beginning at the first base. CDR1 and CDR2, looked up from the germline V gene (reference sequence), are SEHNR and FQNEAQ. Unmatched junction bases come to 7, with V trimmed by 5 bases and J by 4 bases. Profiling of TCR beta VDJ combinations and CDR3 sequences used genomic DNA as the template. An Illumina HiSeq 2000 was the platform used for TCR repertoire sequencing. In the authors' own workflow: TRBV/TRBJ rearrangement plots, CDR3 size and DJ length profiles, and Simpson's diversity index were used to assess repertoires. The immunodominant clone was defined as the most abundant DNA sequence in deep sequencing data. CDR3 amino acid sequences were checked for sharing between subjects and were compared against published repertoires and the VDJdb database. The public sequencing data were trimmed at Q25 with fastp and processed into clonotypes with MiXCR by TCRdb, which kept only in-frame beta chains. Rows matching on CDR3 protein sequence are summarized as one entry with the most common DNA and genes. The V and J calls and clone size come from TCRdb's table, not from the authors' own analysis. Present in this sample are 300,000 or so distinct CDR3 sequences, around three fifths of which were seen just once. The ten largest account for 1% to 1.5% of the sample.

The rearranged chain carries TRBV7-9 and TRBJ1-2, with 10 bases in between that match TRBD1. The specimen was sorted CD4+, CD8+, or CD8+CD57+ T cells (not recorded which) from PBMCs. This clonotype originated in a human donor with aplastic anemia. The DNA sequence is given as TGTGCCAGCAGCCAGGGACAGGGGAAGGGCTATGGCTACACCTTC. It translates as CASSQGQGKGYGYTF. With the portions outside the CDR3 filled from the reference TRBV7-9 and TRBJ1-2 genes, the complete variable region becomes DTGVSQNPRHKITKRGQNVTFRCDPISEHNRLYWYRQTLGQGPEFLTYFQNEAQLEKSRLLSDRFSAERPKGSFSTLEIQRTEQGDSAMYLCASSQGQGKGYGYTFGSGTRLTVV.